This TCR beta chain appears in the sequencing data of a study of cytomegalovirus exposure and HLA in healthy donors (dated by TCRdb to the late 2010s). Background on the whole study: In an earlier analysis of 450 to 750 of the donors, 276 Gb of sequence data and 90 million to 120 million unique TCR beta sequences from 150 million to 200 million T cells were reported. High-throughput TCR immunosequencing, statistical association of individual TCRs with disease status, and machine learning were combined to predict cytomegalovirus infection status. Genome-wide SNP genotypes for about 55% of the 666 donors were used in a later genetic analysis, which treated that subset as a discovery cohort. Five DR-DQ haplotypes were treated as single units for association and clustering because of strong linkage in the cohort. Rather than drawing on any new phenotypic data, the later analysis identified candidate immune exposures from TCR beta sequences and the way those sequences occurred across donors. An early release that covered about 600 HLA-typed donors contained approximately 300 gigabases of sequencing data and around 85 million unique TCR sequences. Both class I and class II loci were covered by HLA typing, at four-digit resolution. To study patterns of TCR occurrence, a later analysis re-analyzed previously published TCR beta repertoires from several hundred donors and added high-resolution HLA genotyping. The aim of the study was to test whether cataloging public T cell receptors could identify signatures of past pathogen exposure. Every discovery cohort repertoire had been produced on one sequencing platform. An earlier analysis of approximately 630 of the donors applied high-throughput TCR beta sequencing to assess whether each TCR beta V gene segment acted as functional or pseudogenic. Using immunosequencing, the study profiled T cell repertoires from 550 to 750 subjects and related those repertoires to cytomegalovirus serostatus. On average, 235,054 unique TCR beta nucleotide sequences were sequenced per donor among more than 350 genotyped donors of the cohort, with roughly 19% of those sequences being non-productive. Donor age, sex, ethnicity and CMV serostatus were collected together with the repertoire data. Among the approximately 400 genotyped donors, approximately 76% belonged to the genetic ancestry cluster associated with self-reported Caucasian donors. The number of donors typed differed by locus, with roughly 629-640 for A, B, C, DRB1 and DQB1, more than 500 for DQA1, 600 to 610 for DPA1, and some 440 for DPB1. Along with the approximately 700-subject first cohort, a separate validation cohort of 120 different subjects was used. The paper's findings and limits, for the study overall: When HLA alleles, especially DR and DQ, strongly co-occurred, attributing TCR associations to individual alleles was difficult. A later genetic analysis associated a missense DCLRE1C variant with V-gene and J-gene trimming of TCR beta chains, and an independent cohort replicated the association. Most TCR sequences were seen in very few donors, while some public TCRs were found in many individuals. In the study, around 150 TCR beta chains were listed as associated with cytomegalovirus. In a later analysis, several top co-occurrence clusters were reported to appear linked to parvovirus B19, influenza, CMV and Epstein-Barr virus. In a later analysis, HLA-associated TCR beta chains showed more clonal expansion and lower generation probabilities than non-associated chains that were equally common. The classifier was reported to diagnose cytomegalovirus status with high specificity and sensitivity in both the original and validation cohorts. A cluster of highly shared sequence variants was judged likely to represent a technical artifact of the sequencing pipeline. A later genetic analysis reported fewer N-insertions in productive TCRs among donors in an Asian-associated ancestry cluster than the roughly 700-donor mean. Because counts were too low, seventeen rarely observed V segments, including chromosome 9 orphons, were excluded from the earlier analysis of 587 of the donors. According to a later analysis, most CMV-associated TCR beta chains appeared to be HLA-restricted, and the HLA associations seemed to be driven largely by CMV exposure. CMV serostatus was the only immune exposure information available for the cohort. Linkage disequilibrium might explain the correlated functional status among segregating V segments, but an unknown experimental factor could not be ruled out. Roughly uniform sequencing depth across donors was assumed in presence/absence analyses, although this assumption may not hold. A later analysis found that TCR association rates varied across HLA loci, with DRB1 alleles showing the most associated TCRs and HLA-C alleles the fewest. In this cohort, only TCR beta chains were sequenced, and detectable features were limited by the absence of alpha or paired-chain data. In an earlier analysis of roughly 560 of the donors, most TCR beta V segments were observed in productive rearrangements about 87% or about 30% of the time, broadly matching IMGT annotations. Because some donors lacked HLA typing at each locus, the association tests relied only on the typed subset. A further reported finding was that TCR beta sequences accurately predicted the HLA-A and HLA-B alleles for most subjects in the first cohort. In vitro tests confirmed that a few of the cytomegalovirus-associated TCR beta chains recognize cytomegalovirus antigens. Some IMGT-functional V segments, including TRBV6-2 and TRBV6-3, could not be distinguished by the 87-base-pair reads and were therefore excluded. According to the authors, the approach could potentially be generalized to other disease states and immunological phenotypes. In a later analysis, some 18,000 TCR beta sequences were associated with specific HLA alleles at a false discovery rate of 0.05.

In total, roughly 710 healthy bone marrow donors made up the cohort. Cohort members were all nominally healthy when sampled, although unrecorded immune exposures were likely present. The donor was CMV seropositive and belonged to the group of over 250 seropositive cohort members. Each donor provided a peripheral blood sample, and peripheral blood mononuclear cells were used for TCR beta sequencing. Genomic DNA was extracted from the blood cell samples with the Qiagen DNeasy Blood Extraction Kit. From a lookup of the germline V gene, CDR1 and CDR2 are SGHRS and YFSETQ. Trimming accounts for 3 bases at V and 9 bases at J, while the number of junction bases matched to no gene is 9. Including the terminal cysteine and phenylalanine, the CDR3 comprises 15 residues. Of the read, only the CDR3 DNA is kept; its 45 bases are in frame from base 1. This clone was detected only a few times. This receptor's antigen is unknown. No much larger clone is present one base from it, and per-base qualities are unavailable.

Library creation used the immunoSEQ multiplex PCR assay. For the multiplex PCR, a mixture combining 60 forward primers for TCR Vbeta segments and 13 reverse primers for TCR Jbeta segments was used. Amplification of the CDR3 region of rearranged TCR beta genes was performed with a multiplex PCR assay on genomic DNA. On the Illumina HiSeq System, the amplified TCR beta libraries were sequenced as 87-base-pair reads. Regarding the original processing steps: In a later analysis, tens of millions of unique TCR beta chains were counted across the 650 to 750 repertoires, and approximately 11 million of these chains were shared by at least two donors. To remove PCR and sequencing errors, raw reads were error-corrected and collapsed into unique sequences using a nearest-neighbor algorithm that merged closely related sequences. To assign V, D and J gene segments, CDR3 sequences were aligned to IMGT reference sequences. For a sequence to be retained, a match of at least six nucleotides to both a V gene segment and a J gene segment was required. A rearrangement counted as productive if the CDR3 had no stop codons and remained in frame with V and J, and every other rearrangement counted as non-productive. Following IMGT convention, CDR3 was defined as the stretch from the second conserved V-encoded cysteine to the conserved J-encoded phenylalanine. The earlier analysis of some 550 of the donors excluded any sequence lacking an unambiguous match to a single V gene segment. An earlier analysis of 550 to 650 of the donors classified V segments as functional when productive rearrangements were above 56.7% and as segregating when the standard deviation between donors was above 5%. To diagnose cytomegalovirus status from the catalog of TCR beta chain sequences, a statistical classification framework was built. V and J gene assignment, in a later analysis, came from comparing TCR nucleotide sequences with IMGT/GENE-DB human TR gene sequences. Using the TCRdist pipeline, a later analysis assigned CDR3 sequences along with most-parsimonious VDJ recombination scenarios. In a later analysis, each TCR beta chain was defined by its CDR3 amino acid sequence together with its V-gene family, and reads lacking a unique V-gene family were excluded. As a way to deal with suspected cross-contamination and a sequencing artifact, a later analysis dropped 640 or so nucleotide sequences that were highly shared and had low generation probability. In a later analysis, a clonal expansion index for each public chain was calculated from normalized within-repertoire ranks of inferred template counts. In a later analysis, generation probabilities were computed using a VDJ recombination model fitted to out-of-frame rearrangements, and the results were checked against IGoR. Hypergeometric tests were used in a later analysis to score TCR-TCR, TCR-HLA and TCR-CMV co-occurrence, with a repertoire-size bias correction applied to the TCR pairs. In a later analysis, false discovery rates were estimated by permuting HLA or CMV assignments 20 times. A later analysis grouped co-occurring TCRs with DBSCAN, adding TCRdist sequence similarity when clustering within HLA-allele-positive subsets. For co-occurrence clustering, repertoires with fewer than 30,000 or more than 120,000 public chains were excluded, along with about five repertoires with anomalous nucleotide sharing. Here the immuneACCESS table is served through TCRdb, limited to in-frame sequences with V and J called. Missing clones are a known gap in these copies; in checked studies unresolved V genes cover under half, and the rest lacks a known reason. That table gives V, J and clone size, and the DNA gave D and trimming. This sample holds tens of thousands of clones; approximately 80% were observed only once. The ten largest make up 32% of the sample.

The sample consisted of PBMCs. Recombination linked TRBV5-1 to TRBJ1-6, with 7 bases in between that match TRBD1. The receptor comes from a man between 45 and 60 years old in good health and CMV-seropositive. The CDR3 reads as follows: CASSSGQHLRSPLHF. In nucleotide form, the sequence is TGCGCCAGCAGCTCGGGACAGCATCTCCGTTCACCCCTCCACTTT.